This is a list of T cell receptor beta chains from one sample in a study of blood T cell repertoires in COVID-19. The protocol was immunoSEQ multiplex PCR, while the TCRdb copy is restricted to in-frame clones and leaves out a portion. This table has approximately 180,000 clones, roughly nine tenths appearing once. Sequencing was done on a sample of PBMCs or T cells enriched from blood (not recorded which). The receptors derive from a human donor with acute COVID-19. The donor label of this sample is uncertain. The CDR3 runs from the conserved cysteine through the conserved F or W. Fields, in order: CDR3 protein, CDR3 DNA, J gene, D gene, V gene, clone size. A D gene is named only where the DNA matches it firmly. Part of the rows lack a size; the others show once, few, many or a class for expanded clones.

CDR3: CAISESGGGFYGYTF
DNA: TGTGCCATCAGTGAGTCAGGTGGCGGCTTCTATGGCTACACCTTC
J: TRBJ1-2
D: -
V: TRBV10-3
size: -

CDR3: CASLINRATDTQYF
DNA: TGTGCCAGCCTCATTAACAGGGCCACAGATACGCAGTATTTT
J: TRBJ2-3
D: -
V: TRBV2
size: -

CDR3: CASSDSGGLWPFF
DNA: TGCGCCAGCAGTGACTCAGGGGGACTCTGGCCCTTTTTT
J: TRBJ1-4
D: TRBD1
V: TRBV10-1
size: -

CDR3: CASSLEGSVNYGYTF
DNA: TGTGCCAGCAGCTTGGAGGGGTCAGTTAACTATGGCTACACCTTC
J: TRBJ1-2
D: -
V: TRBV5-4
size: -

CDR3: CASSPDRDYGYTF
DNA: TGTGCCAGCTCACCGGACAGGGACTATGGCTACACCTTC
J: TRBJ1-2
D: TRBD1
V: TRBV18
size: -

CDR3: CASSQGARSPLHF
DNA: TGTGCCAGCAGCCAGGGGGCTCGGTCACCCCTCCACTTT
J: TRBJ1-6
D: TRBD1
V: TRBV11-3
size: -

CDR3: CSVLGQDYEQYF
DNA: TGCAGCGTTTTGGGACAGGATTACGAGCAGTACTTC
J: TRBJ2-7
D: TRBD1
V: TRBV29-1
size: -

CDR3: CASSRQHTEAFF
DNA: TGTGCCAGCAGCCGACAGCACACTGAAGCTTTCTTT
J: TRBJ1-1
D: -
V: TRBV7-2
size: many

CDR3: CAWRGDRLNTEAFF
DNA: TGTGCCTGGAGGGGGGACAGACTTAACACTGAAGCTTTCTTT
J: TRBJ1-1
D: TRBD1
V: TRBV30
size: once

CDR3: CASSWPAVDSGANVLTF
DNA: TGCGCCAGCAGCTGGCCTGCGGTGGACTCTGGGGCCAACGTCCTGACTTTC
J: TRBJ2-6
D: -
V: TRBV5-1
size: -

CDR3: CASSLYMNTEAFF
DNA: TGTGCCAGCAGCTTATATATGAACACTGAAGCTTTCTTT
J: TRBJ1-1
D: -
V: TRBV7-2
size: -

CDR3: CASSYEGSGEAFF
DNA: TGTGCCAGCAGTTACGAGGGATCGGGTGAAGCTTTCTTT
J: TRBJ1-1
D: -
V: TRBV6-5
size: -

CDR3: CASRGGNTEAFF
DNA: TGTGCCAGCAGAGGGGGGAACACTGAAGCTTTCTTT
J: TRBJ1-1
D: -
V: TRBV6-5
size: -

CDR3: CASSLAGGNTEAFF
DNA: TGTGCCAGCAGCCTTGCCGGGGGAAACACTGAAGCTTTCTTT
J: TRBJ1-1
D: -
V: TRBV5-8
size: -

CDR3: CASSLQAGGLNEQFF
DNA: TGCGCCAGCAGCTTGCAAGCGGGGGGTCTCAATGAGCAGTTCTTC
J: TRBJ2-1
D: TRBD2
V: TRBV5-1
size: -

CDR3: CASSLATEAFF
DNA: TGTGCCAGCAGTTTGGCCACTGAAGCTTTCTTT
J: TRBJ1-1
D: -
V: TRBV12-3/TRBV12-4
size: -

CDR3: CASSPLEAGELFF
DNA: TGTGCCAGCAGCCCCCTTGAGGCCGGGGAGCTGTTTTTT
J: TRBJ2-2
D: -
V: TRBV7-9
size: -

CDR3: CASSLPVGGTDTQYF
DNA: TGCGCCAGCAGCTTACCGGTGGGCGGCACAGATACGCAGTATTTT
J: TRBJ2-3
D: -
V: TRBV5-1
size: -

CDR3: CASSFKRGAGSELFF
DNA: TGTGCCAGCAGCTTCAAGCGGGGGGCCGGGTCGGAGCTGTTTTTT
J: TRBJ2-2
D: TRBD2
V: TRBV7-2
size: -

CDR3: CASSSGHGVRESEKLFF
DNA: TGCGCCAGCAGCTCGGGACATGGAGTGAGGGAGTCTGAAAAACTGTTTTTT
J: TRBJ1-4
D: -
V: TRBV5-1
size: -

CDR3: CASSHYRVGYYNEQFF
DNA: TGTGCCAGCAGCCATTACAGGGTAGGGTACTACAATGAGCAGTTCTTC
J: TRBJ2-1
D: -
V: TRBV14
size: few

CDR3: CASSQVAGKSPLHF
DNA: TGTGCCAGCAGCCAAGTCGCGGGGAAATCACCCCTCCACTTT
J: TRBJ1-6
D: -
V: TRBV3-1/TRBV3-2
size: once

CDR3: CASRGRDRGDGYTF
DNA: TGTGCCAGCAGGGGTCGAGACAGGGGTGATGGCTACACCTTC
J: TRBJ1-2
D: TRBD1
V: TRBV6-6
size: few

CDR3: CASSPSSSDYGYTF
DNA: TGTGCCAGCAGCCCCAGTTCATCCGACTATGGCTACACCTTC
J: TRBJ1-2
D: -
V: TRBV7-2
size: -

CDR3: CASSIDLGGGSTDTQYF
DNA: TGTGCCAGTAGTATAGATCTTGGCGGGGGGAGCACAGATACGCAGTATTTT
J: TRBJ2-3
D: TRBD2
V: TRBV19
size: -

CDR3: CASSLSATVNYGYTF
DNA: TGTGCCAGCAGCTTAAGCGCGACGGTCAACTATGGCTACACCTTC
J: TRBJ1-2
D: -
V: TRBV7-9
size: medium-sized

CDR3: CASSLGPTGLDEQFF
DNA: TGTGCCAGCAGCTTGGGTCCGACAGGGTTGGATGAGCAGTTCTTC
J: TRBJ2-1
D: TRBD1
V: TRBV5-6
size: -

CDR3: CATSATGSNNEQFF
DNA: TGTGCCACCAGTGCCACAGGGAGCAACAATGAGCAGTTCTTC
J: TRBJ2-1
D: -
V: TRBV24-1
size: -

CDR3: CASSQTTGSGNTIYF
DNA: TGTGCCAGCAGCCAGACAACAGGGTCTGGAAACACCATATATTTT
J: TRBJ1-3
D: -
V: TRBV3-1/TRBV3-2
size: -

CDR3: CASSLGGSNRANEQYF
DNA: TGCGCCAGCAGCTTGGGGGGTTCCAACAGGGCCAACGAGCAGTACTTC
J: TRBJ2-7
D: -
V: TRBV5-1
size: -

CDR3: CASSLERGTGEETQYF
DNA: TGTGCCAGCAGCTTAGAGCGCGGGACAGGGGAAGAGACCCAGTACTTC
J: TRBJ2-5
D: TRBD1
V: TRBV7-9
size: -

CDR3: CASSHSPGTEAFF
DNA: TGTGCCAGCAGCCATTCGCCGGGGACTGAAGCTTTCTTT
J: TRBJ1-1
D: -
V: TRBV3-1/TRBV3-2
size: once

CDR3: CASSLLGANYGYTF
DNA: TGCGCCAGCAGCTTGTTAGGGGCGAACTATGGCTACACCTTC
J: TRBJ1-2
D: -
V: TRBV5-1
size: -

CDR3: CATCLGTGTDTQYF
DNA: TGTGCCACTTGCCTCGGGACAGGAACAGATACGCAGTATTTT
J: TRBJ2-3
D: TRBD1
V: TRBV6-5
size: -

CDR3: CATSEPGLAGGPTDTQYF
DNA: TGTGCCACCAGTGAGCCTGGACTAGCGGGGGGACCTACAGATACGCAGTATTTT
J: TRBJ2-3
D: TRBD2
V: TRBV24-1
size: -

CDR3: CASIGGFFPYEQYF
DNA: TGTGCCAGCATAGGGGGCTTCTTCCCCTACGAGCAGTACTTC
J: TRBJ2-7
D: TRBD1
V: TRBV5-8
size: few

CDR3: CASSVASGGKETQYF
DNA: TGTGCCAGCAGCGTAGCAAGCGGGGGTAAAGAGACCCAGTACTTC
J: TRBJ2-5
D: TRBD2
V: TRBV9
size: -

CDR3: CASSLDRDRGRGLKSNQPQHF
DNA: TGTGCCAGCAGTTTAGACCGGGACAGGGGGCGCGGTTTAAAGAGCAATCAGCCCCAGCATTTT
J: TRBJ1-5
D: TRBD1
V: TRBV2
size: -